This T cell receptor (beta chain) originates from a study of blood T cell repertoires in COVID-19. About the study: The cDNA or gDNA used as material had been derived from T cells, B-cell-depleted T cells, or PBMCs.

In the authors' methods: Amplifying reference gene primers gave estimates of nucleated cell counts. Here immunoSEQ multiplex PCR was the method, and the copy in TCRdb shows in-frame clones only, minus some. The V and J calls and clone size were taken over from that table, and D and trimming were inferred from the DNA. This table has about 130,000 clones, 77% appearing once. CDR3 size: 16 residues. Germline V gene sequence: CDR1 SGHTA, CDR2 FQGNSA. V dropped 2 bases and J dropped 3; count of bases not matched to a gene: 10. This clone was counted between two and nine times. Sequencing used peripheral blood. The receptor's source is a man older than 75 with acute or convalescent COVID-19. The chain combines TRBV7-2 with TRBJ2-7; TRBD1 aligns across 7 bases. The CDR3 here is CASSLIQSAGGYEQYF. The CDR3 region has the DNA TGTGCCAGCAGCTTAATTCAGTCGGCAGGGGGCTACGAGCAGTACTTC.